This T cell receptor (beta chain) was captured by sequencing in a study of cytomegalovirus exposure and HLA in healthy donors. Germline V gives CDR1 SGHTA, CDR2 FQGNSA. Trimming left V 2 bases short and J 0 bases short, with 8 bases between. The CDR3 spans 15 residues. The PCR had 60 Vbeta and 13 Jbeta primers. The table came from immunoSEQ multiplex PCR; TCRdb's copy has only in-frame clones and leaves some out. The sample contains 100,000 or so clones, 76% of which appear only once. Sequenced material: PBMCs. This receptor was identified in a man aged 40-55 years in good health and CMV-seronegative. This rearrangement joins TRBV7-2 to TRBJ1-5; D gene uncertain. The CDR3 DNA reads as TGTGCCAGCAGCTTATCGCACTTTAGCAATCAGCCCCAGCATTTT. This encodes CASSLSHFSNQPQHF. Full variable domain (rest looked up from reference TRBV7-2 and TRBJ1-5): GAGVSQSPSNKVTEKGKDVELRCDPISGHTALYWYRQSLGQGLEFLIYFQGNSAPDKSGLPSDRFSAERTGGSVSTLTIQRTQQEDSAVYLCASSLSHFSNQPQHFGDGTRLSIL.